The rows below give T cell receptor beta chains drawn from one sample of a study of T cell responses to AZD1222 COVID-19 vaccine. The data were produced by immunoSEQ multiplex PCR, yet TCRdb's version contains in-frame clones alone and is incomplete. The table lists around 110,000 clones, 70% to 90% of them singletons. The sequences come from peripheral blood, collected on day 0 of MenACWY control vaccination. Every receptor here comes from an adult in good health. CDR3s include the opening cysteine and the closing phenylalanine or tryptophan. A D gene is named only where the DNA matches it firmly. A clone size is listed for some rows: how often the clone was seen (once, few, many), or a class if it is expanded.

abundance	d_gene	j_gene	v_gene	CDR3aa	CDR3nt
NA	NA	TRBJ1-6	TRBV25-1	CASSERRRDNSPLHF	TGTGCCAGCAGTGAACGGAGGAGAGATAATTCACCCCTCCACTTT
NA	NA	TRBJ1-6	TRBV5-5	CASSPGRSGQYNSPLHF	TGTGCCAGCAGCCCCGGAAGGTCGGGACAATATAATTCACCCCTCCACTTT
NA	NA	TRBJ1-4	TRBV7-2	CASSGVANEKLFF	TGTGCCAGCTCGGGGGTTGCTAATGAAAAACTGTTTTTT
NA	NA	TRBJ2-2	TRBV7-2	CASRLTATGELFF	TGTGCCAGCAGATTGACAGCCACCGGGGAGCTGTTTTTT
NA	TRBD1	TRBJ2-2	TRBV4-1	CASSQVLTGGVNTGELFF	TGCGCCAGCAGCCAAGTGCTTACAGGGGGCGTGAACACCGGGGAGCTGTTTTTT
NA	TRBD1	TRBJ1-2	TRBV3-1/TRBV3-2	CASSQDWGQGKCYGYTF	TGTGCCAGCAGCCAAGATTGGGGACAGGGGAAATGCTATGGCTACACCTTC
NA	TRBD1	TRBJ1-1	TRBV18	CASSPATGSIAAEAFF	TGTGCCAGCTCACCGGCGACAGGGTCGATCGCCGCTGAAGCTTTCTTT
NA	NA	TRBJ1-4	TRBV9	CASSRGQREEKLFF	TGTGCCAGCAGCCGGGGGCAGAGAGAGGAAAAACTGTTTTTT
NA	NA	TRBJ1-2	TRBV18	CASSRQQGRDGYTF	TGTGCCAGCTCACGACAACAGGGTAGGGATGGCTACACCTTC
NA	NA	TRBJ2-1	TRBV9	CASSPGRGGSNEQFF	TGTGCCAGCAGTCCGGGGCGAGGGGGATCCAATGAGCAGTTCTTC
NA	NA	TRBJ1-4	TRBV13	CASSLPDATNEKLFF	TGTGCCAGCAGCCTGCCGGATGCAACTAATGAAAAACTGTTTTTT
NA	NA	TRBJ2-1	TRBV7-9	CASSLAAGHNEQFF	TGTGCCAGCAGCTTAGCAGCGGGCCACAATGAGCAGTTCTTC
once	TRBD2	TRBJ2-3	TRBV9	CASSLTGLAGDRDTQYF	TGTGCCAGCAGCCTAACGGGACTAGCGGGGGATCGAGATACGCAGTATTTT
NA	NA	TRBJ1-2	TRBV11-2	CASSLGTANYGYTF	TGTGCCAGCAGCTTAGGTACAGCGAACTATGGCTACACCTTC
NA	TRBD1	TRBJ2-5	TRBV7-9	CASSLGTGDRTQYF	TGTGCCAGCAGCTTAGGGACAGGGGATCGGACCCAGTACTTC
once	NA	TRBJ1-2	TRBV2	CAGRGDYGYTF	TGTGCCGGGAGGGGGGACTATGGCTACACCTTC
few	NA	TRBJ1-2	TRBV9	CASSPQGGGRGYGYTF	TGTGCCAGCAGCCCCCAAGGGGGGGGGCGCGGCTATGGCTACACCTTC
NA	NA	TRBJ1-5	TRBV5-6	CASSLVGQYSNQPQHF	TGTGCCAGCAGCCTGGTGGGGCAGTATAGCAATCAGCCCCAGCATTTT
NA	NA	TRBJ2-2	TRBV7-2	CASSLGNTGELFF	TGTGCCAGCAGCTTAGGGAACACCGGGGAGCTGTTTTTT
few	NA	TRBJ2-7	TRBV4-1	CASSQEPPGHGTYEQYF	TGCGCCAGCAGCCAAGAGCCTCCGGGACACGGGACCTACGAGCAGTACTTC
few	NA	TRBJ2-7	TRBV10-1	CASSEALGVEQYF	TGCGCCAGCAGTGAGGCCCTCGGGGTGGAGCAGTACTTC
NA	NA	TRBJ1-2	TRBV28	CASKQASGGYTF	TGTGCCAGCAAACAGGCGTCGGGTGGCTACACCTTC
once	NA	TRBJ1-2	TRBV21-1	CASSLNPQGQGPVGYGYTF	TGTGCCAGCAGCCTAAACCCTCAAGGACAGGGCCCGGTCGGCTATGGCTACACCTTC
few	NA	TRBJ1-5	TRBV19	CASSIGGLPQHF	TGTGCCAGTAGTATTGGTGGGTTGCCCCAGCATTTT
once	NA	TRBJ1-1	TRBV14	CASSQVPGSTEAFF	TGTGCCAGCAGCCAAGTCCCAGGGAGCACTGAAGCTTTCTTT
NA	TRBD1	TRBJ2-4	TRBV7-7	CASSSPGQEKNIQYF	TGTGCCAGCAGCTCTCCGGGACAGGAAAAAAACATTCAGTACTTC
once	TRBD1	TRBJ1-2	TRBV5-4	CASSSRQRQGGPGYTF	TGTGCCAGCAGCTCCCGCCAAAGACAGGGGGGGCCTGGCTACACCTTC
NA	NA	TRBJ2-7	TRBV3-1/TRBV3-2	CASSQDRGPAYEQYF	TGTGCCAGCAGCCAAGATCGGGGACCAGCCTACGAGCAGTACTTC
once	TRBD1	TRBJ2-3	TRBV5-4	CASSSRQGTSTDTQYF	TGTGCCAGCAGCTCCCGACAGGGGACTAGCACAGATACGCAGTATTTT
NA	NA	TRBJ1-4	TRBV7-2	CASSLGGVNEKLFF	TGTGCCAGCAGCTTAGGTGGAGTTAATGAAAAACTGTTTTTT
few	TRBD1	TRBJ1-1	TRBV18	CASSPQGFTEAFF	TGTGCCAGCTCCCCACAGGGGTTCACTGAAGCTTTCTTT
once	NA	TRBJ1-3	TRBV7-2	CASSSYSGNTIYF	TGTGCCAGCAGCTCCTACTCTGGAAACACCATATATTTT
NA	TRBD1	TRBJ1-2	TRBV4-3	CASSRDRRNYGYTF	TGCGCCAGCAGCCGGGACAGGAGAAACTATGGCTACACCTTC
NA	NA	TRBJ2-7	TRBV10-1	CASSEGTAGGQYF	TGCGCCAGCAGTGAAGGAACAGCCGGGGGGCAGTACTTC
NA	NA	TRBJ1-1	TRBV6-2/TRBV6-3	CASSSRVIITEAFF	TGTGCCAGCAGTTCACGGGTGATTATTACTGAAGCTTTCTTT
NA	TRBD1	TRBJ1-4	TRBV10-3	CAISEFVTGVSPEKLFF	TGTGCCATCAGTGAGTTCGTGACAGGGGTTAGCCCCGAAAAACTGTTTTTT
NA	NA	TRBJ2-3	TRBV5-4	CASSIGGTASTDTQYF	TGTGCCAGCAGCATAGGAGGCACGGCTAGCACAGATACGCAGTATTTT
few	NA	TRBJ2-7	TRBV19	CASSIGSGPYEQYF	TGTGCCAGTAGTATAGGGAGCGGGCCCTACGAGCAGTACTTC
NA	NA	TRBJ1-3	TRBV19	CASLPGLGNTIYF	TGTGCCAGCCTCCCGGGGCTAGGAAACACCATATATTTT
NA	TRBD1	TRBJ2-2	TRBV11-3	CASSLTGTNTGELFF	TGTGCCAGCAGCCTGACAGGGACGAACACCGGGGAGCTGTTTTTT
NA	NA	TRBJ1-2	TRBV12-3/TRBV12-4	CASSASNYGYTF	TGTGCCAGCAGCGCCTCTAACTATGGCTACACCTTC
NA	NA	TRBJ1-2	TRBV6-6	CASSTPSRGFYGYTF	TGTGCCAGCAGTACCCCTTCACGGGGGTTCTATGGCTACACCTTC
NA	NA	TRBJ2-7	TRBV28	CASSWGEVYEQYF	TGTGCCAGCAGTTGGGGGGAAGTCTACGAGCAGTACTTC
NA	TRBD1	TRBJ2-7	TRBV6-2/TRBV6-3	CASSYLAPGQGGSYEQYF	TGTGCCAGCAGTTACCTTGCCCCGGGACAGGGAGGCTCCTACGAGCAGTACTTC
NA	NA	TRBJ2-3	TRBV19	CASSIIGRPDTQYF	TGTGCCAGTAGTATTATAGGCCGGCCAGATACGCAGTATTTT
NA	TRBD2	TRBJ2-2	TRBV6-4	CASSVGEGNTGELFF	TGTGCCAGCAGTGTTGGGGAGGGGAACACCGGGGAGCTGTTTTTT
NA	NA	TRBJ2-7	TRBV9	CASSGIQGYEQYF	TGTGCCAGCAGCGGAATACAGGGCTACGAGCAGTACTTC
NA	NA	TRBJ1-4	TRBV18	CASSPPTNEKLFF	TGTGCCAGCTCACCACCGACTAATGAAAAACTGTTTTTT
once	NA	TRBJ1-1	TRBV5-1	CASSLGVGQGWTEAFF	TGCGCCAGCAGCTTGGGGGTGGGGCAGGGTTGGACTGAAGCTTTCTTT
NA	NA	TRBJ1-2	TRBV2	CASSWTPERDGYTF	TGTGCCAGCAGTTGGACACCGGAAAGAGATGGCTACACCTTC